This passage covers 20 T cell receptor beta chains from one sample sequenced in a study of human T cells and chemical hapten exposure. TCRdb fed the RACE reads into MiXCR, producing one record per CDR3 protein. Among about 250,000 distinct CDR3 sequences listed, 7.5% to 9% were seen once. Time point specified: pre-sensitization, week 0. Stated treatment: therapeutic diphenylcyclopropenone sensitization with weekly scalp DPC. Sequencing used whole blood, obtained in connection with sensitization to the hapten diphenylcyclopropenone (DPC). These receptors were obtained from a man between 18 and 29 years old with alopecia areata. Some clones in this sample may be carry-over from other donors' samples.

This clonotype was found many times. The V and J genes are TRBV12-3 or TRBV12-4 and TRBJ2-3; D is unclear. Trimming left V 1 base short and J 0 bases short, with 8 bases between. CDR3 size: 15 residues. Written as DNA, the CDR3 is TGTGCCAGCAGTTTAGACGGATCTAGCACAGATACGCAGTATTTT. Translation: CASSLDGSSTDTQYF.

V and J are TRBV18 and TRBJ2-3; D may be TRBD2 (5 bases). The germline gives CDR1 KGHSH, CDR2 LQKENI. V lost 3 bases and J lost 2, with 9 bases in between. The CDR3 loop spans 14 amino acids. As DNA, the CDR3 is TGTGCCAGCTCACCGCAGGAGGTCACAGATACGCAGTATTTT. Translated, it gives CASSPQEVTDTQYF.

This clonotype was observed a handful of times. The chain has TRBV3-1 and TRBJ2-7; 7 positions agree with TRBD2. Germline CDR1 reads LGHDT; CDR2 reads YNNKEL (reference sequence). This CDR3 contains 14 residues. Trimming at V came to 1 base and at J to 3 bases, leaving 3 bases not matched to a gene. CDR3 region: CASSQAGTNYEQYF. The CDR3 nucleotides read TGTGCCAGCAGCCAAGCCGGGACTAACTACGAGCAGTACTTC.

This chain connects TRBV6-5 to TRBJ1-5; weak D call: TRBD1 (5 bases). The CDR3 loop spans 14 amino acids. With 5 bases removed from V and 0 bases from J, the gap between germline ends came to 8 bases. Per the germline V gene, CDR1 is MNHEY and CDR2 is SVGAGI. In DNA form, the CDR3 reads TGTGCCAGCAGTCCCAGGGATAGCAATCAGCCCCAGCATTTT. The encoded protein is CASSPRDSNQPQHF.

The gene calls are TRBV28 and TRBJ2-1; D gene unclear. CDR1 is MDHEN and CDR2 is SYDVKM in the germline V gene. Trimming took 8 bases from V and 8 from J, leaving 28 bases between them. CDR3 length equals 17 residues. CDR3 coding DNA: TGTGCCAGCGGACCGCCCTACAGCAGTCTGAGAACCGATGAGCAGTTCTTC. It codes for CASGPPYSSLRTDEQFF.

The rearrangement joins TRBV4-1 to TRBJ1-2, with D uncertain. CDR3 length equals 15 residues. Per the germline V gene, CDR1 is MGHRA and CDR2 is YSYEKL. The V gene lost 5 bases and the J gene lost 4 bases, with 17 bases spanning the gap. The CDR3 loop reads CASSSRGPPIYGYTF. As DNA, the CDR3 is TGCGCCAGCAGCTCCCGGGGTCCACCGATCTATGGCTACACCTTC.

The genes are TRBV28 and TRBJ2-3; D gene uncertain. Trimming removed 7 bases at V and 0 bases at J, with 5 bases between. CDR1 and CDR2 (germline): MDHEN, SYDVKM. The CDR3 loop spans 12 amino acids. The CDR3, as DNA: TGTGCCAGCACGGGCAGCACAGATACGCAGTATTTT. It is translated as CASTGSTDTQYF.

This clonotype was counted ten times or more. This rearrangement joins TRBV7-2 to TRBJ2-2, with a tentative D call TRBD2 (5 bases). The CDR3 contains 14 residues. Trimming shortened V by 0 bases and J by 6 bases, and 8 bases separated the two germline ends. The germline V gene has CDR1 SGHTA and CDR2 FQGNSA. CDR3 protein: CASSLARAAGELFF. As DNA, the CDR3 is TGTGCCAGCAGCTTAGCGCGGGCAGCCGGGGAGCTGTTTTTT.

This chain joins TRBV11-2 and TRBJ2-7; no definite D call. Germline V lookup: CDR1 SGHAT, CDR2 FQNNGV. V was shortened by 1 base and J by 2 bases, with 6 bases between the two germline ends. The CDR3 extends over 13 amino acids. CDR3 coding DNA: TGTGCCAGCAGCTTAGGCCCAACCTACGAGCAGTACGTC. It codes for CASSLGPTYEQYV.

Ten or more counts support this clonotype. The CDR3 nucleotides are TGCGCCAGCAGCTTGGAACGGGAGCAGTACTTC. This sequence encodes CASSLEREQYF. This chain uses TRBV5-1 with TRBJ2-7, with D uncertain. Germline-derived CDR1 and CDR2 are SGHRS and YFSETQ. Deletions cut 0 bases from V and 7 bases from J, with 5 bases between. This CDR3 spans 11 amino acids.

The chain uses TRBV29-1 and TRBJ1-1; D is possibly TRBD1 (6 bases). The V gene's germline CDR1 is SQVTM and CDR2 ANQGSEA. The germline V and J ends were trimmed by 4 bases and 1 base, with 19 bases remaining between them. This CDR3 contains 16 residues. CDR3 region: CSVAEKPGHWNTEAFF. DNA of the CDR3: TGCAGCGTTGCGGAGAAGCCGGGACATTGGAACACTGAAGCTTTCTTT.

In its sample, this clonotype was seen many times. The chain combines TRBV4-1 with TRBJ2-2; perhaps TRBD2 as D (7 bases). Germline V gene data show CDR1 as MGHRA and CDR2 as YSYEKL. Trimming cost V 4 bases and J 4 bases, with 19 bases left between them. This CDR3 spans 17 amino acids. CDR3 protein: CASSLLVGGLGTGELFF. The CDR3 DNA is TGCGCCAGCAGCCTCCTGGTCGGGGGGCTCGGCACCGGGGAGCTGTTTTTT.

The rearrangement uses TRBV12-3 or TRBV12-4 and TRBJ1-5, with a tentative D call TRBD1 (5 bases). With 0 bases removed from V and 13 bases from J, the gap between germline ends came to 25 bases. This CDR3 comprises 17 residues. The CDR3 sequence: CASSLAGRDGVIRLQHF. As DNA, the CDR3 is TGTGCCAGCAGTTTAGCCGGGAGGGACGGCGTGATCCGCCTACAGCATTTT.

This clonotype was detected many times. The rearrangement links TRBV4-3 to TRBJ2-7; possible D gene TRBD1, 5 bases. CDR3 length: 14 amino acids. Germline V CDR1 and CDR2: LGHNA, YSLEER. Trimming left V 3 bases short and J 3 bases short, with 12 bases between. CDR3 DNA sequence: TGCGCCAGCAGCCAGGGATTTCAGGGCTACGAGCAGTACTTC. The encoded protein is CASSQGFQGYEQYF.

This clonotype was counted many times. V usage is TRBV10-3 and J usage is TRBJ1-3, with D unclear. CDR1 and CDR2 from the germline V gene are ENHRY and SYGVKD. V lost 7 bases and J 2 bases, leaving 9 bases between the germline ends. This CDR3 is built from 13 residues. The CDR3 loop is CAINAGPGNTIYF. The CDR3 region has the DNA TGTGCCATCAATGCAGGACCTGGAAACACCATATATTTT.

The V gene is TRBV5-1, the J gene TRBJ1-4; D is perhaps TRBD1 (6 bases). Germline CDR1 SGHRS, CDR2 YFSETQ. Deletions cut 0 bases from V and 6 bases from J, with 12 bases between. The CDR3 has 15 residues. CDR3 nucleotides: TGCGCCAGCAGCTTGGGGCCAGGGGACCATGAAAAACTGTTTTTT. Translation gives CASSLGPGDHEKLFF.

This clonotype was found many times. CDR3 nucleotides: TGCGCCAGCAGCCAAGGGCGGGTCCTTGCAGGCTACACCTTC. Its translation: CASSQGRVLAGYTF. The V call is TRBV4-3, the J call TRBJ1-2; D unresolved. The ends were cut back, 1 base at V and 8 bases at J, with 14 bases in the middle. The CDR3 is 14 residues long. CDR1 and CDR2 (germline): LGHNA, YSLEER.

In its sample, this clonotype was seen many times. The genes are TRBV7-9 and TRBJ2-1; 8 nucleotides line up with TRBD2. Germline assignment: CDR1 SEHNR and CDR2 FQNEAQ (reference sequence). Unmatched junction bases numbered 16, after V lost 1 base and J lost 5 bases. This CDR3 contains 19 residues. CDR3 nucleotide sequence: TGTGCCAGCAGCTTAGTTGGTCGGCTAAGCGGGGGCCGAAACAATGAGCAGTTCTTC. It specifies CASSLVGRLSGGRNNEQFF.

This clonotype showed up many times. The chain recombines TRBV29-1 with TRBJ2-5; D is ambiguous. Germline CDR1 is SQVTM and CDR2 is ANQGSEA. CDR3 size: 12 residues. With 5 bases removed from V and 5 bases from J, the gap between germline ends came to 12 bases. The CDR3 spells CSVRGGGETQYF. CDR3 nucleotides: TGCAGCGTTCGCGGTGGTGGGGAGACCCAGTACTTC.

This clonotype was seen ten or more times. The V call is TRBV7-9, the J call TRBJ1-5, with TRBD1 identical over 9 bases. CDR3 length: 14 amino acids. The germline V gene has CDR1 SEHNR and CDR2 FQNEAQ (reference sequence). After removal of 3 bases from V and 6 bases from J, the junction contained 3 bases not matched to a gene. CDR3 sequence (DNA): TGTGCCAGCAGCTTGGACAGGGGACGTCAGCCCCAGCATTTT. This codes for CASSLDRGRQPQHF. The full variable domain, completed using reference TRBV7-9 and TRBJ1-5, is DTGVSQNPRHKITKRGQNVTFRCDPISEHNRLYWYRQTLGQGPEFLTYFQNEAQLEKSRLLSDRFSAERPKGSFSTLEIQRTEQGDSAMYLCASSLDRGRQPQHFGDGTRLSIL.